This record concerns one TCR beta chain sequence. Its antigen is as yet unknown. The data derive from a study of breast tumors, draining lymph nodes, adjacent tissues. Findings and caveats of the study: The data were judged consistent with most tumor T cells coming from lymph node and expanding in tumor. Compared with basal-like, luminal-like tumors shared significantly more repertoire with nontumor tissue.

This CDR3 is built from 14 residues. Losses at the gene ends were 6 bases for V and 0 bases for J; bases not matched to a gene: 1. Germline V gives CDR1 SGHTA, CDR2 FQGTGA. TCRdb redid the calling of the multiplex PCR reads with MiXCR, one entry per CDR3 protein. The table shows about 53,000 distinct CDR3 sequences, with over 40% occurring only once. This rearrangement joins TRBV7-3 to TRBJ1-2; 10 bases agree with TRBD1. The sequence was collected from a female donor with breast cancer. Some clones in this sample may be carry-over from other donors' samples. Specimen: breast tumor tissue. CDR3 coding DNA: TGTGCCAGCAGTGGACAGGGGGCTAACTATGGCTACACCTTC. It yields the protein CASSGQGANYGYTF.